This T cell receptor (beta chain) derives from a study of blood T cells in healthy people across ages. Findings and caveats of the study: Estimates drawn from one million T cells were deemed to understate diversity.

For the second PCR, which ran for 7 to 11 cycles, a sample-barcoded 5' primer and a J-beta primer mix were used. Sequencing recovered at least 2.5 million CDR3-containing paired-end reads from each sample. One entry per CDR3 protein results from TCRdb running MiXCR on the 5' RACE reads. The sample lists 1.5 million to 2 million distinct CDR3 sequences, more than 35% occurring once. Comment on this clonotype: The target antigen is unknown.

Source material: blood. The receptor was derived from a human donor in good health.

The chain's CDR3 is CAWLATGTSSPLHF. As DNA, the CDR3 is TGTGCCTGGCTGGCGACAGGGACTTCTTCACCCCTCCACTTT. The chain is built from TRBV30 and TRBJ1-6; 7 bases match TRBD1. Trimming removed 5 bases from V and 9 bases from J; junction bases left unmatched: 10. This CDR3 has 14 amino acids. The germline V gene encodes CDR1 GTSNPN and CDR2 SVGIG (reference sequence).